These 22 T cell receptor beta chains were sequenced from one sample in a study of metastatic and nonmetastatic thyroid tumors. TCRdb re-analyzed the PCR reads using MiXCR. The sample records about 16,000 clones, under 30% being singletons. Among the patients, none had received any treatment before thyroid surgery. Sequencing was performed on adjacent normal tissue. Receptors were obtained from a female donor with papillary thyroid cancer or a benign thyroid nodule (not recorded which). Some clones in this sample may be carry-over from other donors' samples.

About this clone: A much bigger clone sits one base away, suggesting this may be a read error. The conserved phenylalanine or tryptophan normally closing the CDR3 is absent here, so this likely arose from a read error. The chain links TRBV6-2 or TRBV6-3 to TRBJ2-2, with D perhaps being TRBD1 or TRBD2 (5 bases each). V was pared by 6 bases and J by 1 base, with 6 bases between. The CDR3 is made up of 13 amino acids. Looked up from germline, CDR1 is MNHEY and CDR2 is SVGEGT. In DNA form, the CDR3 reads TGTGCCAGCAGGAGGGGGAACACCGGGGAGCTGTTTTAT. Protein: CASRRGNTGELFY.

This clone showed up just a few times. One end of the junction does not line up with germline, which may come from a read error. The CDR3 here is CASSERETGIVF. The CDR3 DNA reads TGTGCCAGCAGTGAGAGAGAGACAGGGATCGTTTTT. This chain uses TRBV6-1 with TRBJ1-3; 7 nucleotides align to TRBD1. The germline V gene has CDR1 MNHNS and CDR2 SASEGT. This CDR3 is built from 12 residues.

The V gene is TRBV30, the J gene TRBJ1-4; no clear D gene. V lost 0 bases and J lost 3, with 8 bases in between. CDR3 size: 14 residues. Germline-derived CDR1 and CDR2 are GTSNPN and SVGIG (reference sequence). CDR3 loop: CAWSVWGSNEKLFF. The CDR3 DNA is TGTGCCTGGAGTGTATGGGGTTCTAATGAAAAACTGTTTTTT.

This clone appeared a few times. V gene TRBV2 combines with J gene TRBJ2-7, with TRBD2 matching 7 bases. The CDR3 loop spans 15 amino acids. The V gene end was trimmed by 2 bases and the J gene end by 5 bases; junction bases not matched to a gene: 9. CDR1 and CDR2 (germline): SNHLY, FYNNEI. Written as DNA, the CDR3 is TGTGCCAGCAGTGAATGGTTGCGGGAGTTCAACGAGCAGTACTTC. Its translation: CASSEWLREFNEQYF.

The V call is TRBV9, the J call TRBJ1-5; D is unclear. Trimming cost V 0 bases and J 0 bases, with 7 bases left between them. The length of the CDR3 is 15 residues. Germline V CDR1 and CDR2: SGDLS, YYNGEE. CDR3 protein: CASSVDGYSNQPQHF. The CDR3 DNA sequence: TGTGCCAGCAGCGTAGACGGATATAGCAATCAGCCCCAGCATTTT.

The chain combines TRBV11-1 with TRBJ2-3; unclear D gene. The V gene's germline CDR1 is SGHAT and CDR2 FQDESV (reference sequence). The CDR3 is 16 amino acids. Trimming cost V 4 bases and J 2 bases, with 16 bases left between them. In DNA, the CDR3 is TGTGCCAGCAGCTATTCCCCTAGGGCGGCCACAGATACGCAGTATTTT. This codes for CASSYSPRAATDTQYF.

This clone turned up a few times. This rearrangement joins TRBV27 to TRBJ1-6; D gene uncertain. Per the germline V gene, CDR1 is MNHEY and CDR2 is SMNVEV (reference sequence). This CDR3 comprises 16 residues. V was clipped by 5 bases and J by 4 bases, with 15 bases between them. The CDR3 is CASSLQVHPYNSPLHF. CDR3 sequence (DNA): TGTGCCAGCAGTCTTCAGGTACATCCTTATAATTCACCCCTCCACTTT.

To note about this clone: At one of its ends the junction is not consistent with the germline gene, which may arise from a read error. CDR3 sequence (DNA): TGTGTCAGCAGCCTACAGGGGGCGGTCACCGGGGATCTGTTTTTT. Protein product: CVSSLQGAVTGDLFF. This chain uses TRBV11-2 with TRBJ2-2; 9 nucleotides line up with TRBD1. This CDR3 region has 15 residues. The germline V gene encodes CDR1 SGHAT and CDR2 FQNNGV.

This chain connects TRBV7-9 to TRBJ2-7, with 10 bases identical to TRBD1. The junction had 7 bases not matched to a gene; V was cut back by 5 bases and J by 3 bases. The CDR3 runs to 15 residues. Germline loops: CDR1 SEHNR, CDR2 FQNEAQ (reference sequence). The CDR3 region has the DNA TGTGCCAGCAGCAACCGGGACAGGGGTCTCTACGAGCAGTACTTC. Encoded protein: CASSNRDRGLYEQYF.

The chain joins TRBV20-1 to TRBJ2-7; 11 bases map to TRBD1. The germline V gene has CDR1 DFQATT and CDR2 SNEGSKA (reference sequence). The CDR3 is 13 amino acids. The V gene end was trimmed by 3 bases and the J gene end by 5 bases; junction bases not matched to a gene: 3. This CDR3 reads CSARDRGRNEQYF. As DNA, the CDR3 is TGCAGTGCTAGGGACAGGGGGCGAAACGAGCAGTACTTC.

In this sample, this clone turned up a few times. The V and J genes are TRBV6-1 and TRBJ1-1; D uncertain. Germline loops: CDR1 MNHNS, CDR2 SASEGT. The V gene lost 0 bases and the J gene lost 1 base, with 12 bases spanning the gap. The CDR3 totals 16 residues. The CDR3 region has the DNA TGTGCCAGCAGTGAAGCGCTGCTAATCAGGAACACTGAAGCTTTCTTT. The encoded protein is CASSEALLIRNTEAFF.

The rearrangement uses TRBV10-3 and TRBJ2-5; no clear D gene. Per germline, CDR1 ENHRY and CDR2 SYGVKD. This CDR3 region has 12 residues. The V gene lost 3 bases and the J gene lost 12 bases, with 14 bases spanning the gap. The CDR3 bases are TGTGCCATCAGTGATAATGGGGAAACCGAGTACTTC. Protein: CAISDNGETEYF.

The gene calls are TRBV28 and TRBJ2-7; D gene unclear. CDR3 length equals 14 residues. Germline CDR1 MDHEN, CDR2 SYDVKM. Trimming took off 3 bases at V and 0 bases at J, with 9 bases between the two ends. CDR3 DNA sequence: TGTGCCAGCAGTTTTTTAGGCAGCTCCTACGAGCAGTACTTC. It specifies CASSFLGSSYEQYF.

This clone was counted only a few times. The CDR3 loop reads CASSFSGRPSAEAFF. CDR3 DNA: TGTGCCAGCAGTTTCTCGGGGCGGCCTTCGGCTGAAGCTTTCTTT. The rearrangement joins TRBV27 to TRBJ1-1, with a tentative D call TRBD1 (5 bases). V was pared by 3 bases and J by 6 bases, with 17 bases between. Germline CDR1 is MNHEY and CDR2 is SMNVEV (reference sequence). The CDR3 runs to 15 residues.

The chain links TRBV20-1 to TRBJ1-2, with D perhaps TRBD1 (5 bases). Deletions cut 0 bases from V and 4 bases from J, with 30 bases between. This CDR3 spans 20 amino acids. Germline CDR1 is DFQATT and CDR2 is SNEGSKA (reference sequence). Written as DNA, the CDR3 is TGCAGTGCTAGAGATCCGACTAGCGGGAGGGCCCCCGGGGCTGCCTATGGCTACACCTTC. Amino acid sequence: CSARDPTSGRAPGAAYGYTF.

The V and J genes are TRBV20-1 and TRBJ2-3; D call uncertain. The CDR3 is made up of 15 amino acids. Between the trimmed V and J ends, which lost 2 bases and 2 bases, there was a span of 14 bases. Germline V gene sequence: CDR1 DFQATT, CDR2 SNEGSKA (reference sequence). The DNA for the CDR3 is TGCAGTGCTAGAACGGCGGCCCCACCCACAGATACGCAGTATTTT. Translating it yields CSARTAAPPTDTQYF.

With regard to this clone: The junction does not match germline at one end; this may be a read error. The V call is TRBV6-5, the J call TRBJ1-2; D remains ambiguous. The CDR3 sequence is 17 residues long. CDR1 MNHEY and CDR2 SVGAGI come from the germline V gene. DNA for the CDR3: TGTGCCAGCAGTCACTCGAGGCACAGAAAAGCTAACTATGGCTACACCTTC. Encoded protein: CASSHSRHRKANYGYTF.

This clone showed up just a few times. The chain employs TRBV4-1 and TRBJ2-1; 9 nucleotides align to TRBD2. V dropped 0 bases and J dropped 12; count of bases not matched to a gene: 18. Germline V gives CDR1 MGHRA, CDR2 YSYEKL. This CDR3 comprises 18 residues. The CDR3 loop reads CASSQDIGGTSRLGGQFF. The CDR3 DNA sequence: TGCGCCAGCAGCCAAGATATCGGGGGGACTAGCAGGCTCGGAGGGCAGTTCTTC.

The CDR3 reads CASSFRGSRELFF. The CDR3 nucleotides read TGTGCCAGCAGTTTCCGGGGATCCAGGGAGCTGTTTTTT. This chain uses TRBV28 with TRBJ2-2, with D possibly TRBD2 on 5 matching bases. CDR1 is MDHEN and CDR2 is SYDVKM in the germline V gene. Trimming pared 3 bases from V and 9 bases from J, leaving 11 bases between. The CDR3 runs to 13 residues.

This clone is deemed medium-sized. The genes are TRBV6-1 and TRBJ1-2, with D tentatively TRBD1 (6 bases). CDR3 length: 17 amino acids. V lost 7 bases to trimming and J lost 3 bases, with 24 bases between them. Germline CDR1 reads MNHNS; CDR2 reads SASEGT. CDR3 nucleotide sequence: TGTGCCAGCACCCTAGACAGGTCCTCCGCCGAGTACTATGGCTACACCTTC. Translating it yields CASTLDRSSAEYYGYTF.

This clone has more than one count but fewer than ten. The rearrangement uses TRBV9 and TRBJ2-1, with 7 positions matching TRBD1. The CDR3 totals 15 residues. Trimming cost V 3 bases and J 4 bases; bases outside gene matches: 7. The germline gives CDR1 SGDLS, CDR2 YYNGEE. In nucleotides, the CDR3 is TGTGCCAGCAGCGCCCGGGACAGCCCGTACAATGAGCAGTTCTTC. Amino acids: CASSARDSPYNEQFF.

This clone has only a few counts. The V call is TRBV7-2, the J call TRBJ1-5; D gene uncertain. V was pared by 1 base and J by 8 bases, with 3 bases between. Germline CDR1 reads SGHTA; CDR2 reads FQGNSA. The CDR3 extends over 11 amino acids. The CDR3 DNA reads TGTGCCAGCAGCTTAGACGAGCCCCAGCATTTT. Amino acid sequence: CASSLDEPQHF.